This is a list of T cell receptor beta chains from one sample in a study of T-cell memory formation after mild COVID-19. TCRdb called the 5' RACE reads again in MiXCR, with one record for every CDR3 protein. In the table there are around 260,000 distinct CDR3 sequences, under 20% of which are singletons. Sequencing input: PBMCs or a T cell subset sorted from them (not recorded which). The source of these receptors is a man younger than 35 who had mild COVID-19 (a few samples of this study predate the infection). Cell type and time point are not known. Each CDR3 is given with its conserved first and last residue. Fields, in order: V gene, clone size, J gene, D gene, CDR3 DNA, CDR3 protein. The D gene is left open where the match is weak. Size tells how often a clone was seen (once, few, many) or the class of an expanded clone, and some rows leave it out.

v_call: TRBV28; clone_size: .; j_call: TRBJ2-3; d_call: .; cdr3_nt: TGTGCCAGCAGTTTCACTCCCTGGGATTCAGATACGCAGTATTTT; cdr3_aa: CASSFTPWDSDTQYF
v_call: TRBV7-9; clone_size: .; j_call: TRBJ2-3; d_call: .; cdr3_nt: TGTGCCAGCAGCTTAGCCCCTGCGGGGGCCTATCTGGGTGCGCAGTATTTT; cdr3_aa: CASSLAPAGAYLGAQYF
v_call: TRBV5-1; clone_size: .; j_call: TRBJ2-1; d_call: .; cdr3_nt: TGCGCCAGCAGCTTTCCAGGGGATGAGCAGTTCTTC; cdr3_aa: CASSFPGDEQFF
v_call: TRBV4-1; clone_size: few; j_call: TRBJ2-5; d_call: .; cdr3_nt: TGCGCCAGCAGCCAAGGTGGGCGCAGGGCGGATAAGACCCAGTACTTC; cdr3_aa: CASSQGGRRADKTQYF
v_call: TRBV7-2; clone_size: many; j_call: TRBJ2-2; d_call: .; cdr3_nt: TGTGCCAGCAGCTTAGCGGGGGGGAACACCGGGGAGCTGTTTTTT; cdr3_aa: CASSLAGGNTGELFF
v_call: TRBV7-2; clone_size: .; j_call: TRBJ1-2; d_call: .; cdr3_nt: TGTGTCAGCAGCTTGAGTCAAGGCGGGTATGGCTACACCTTC; cdr3_aa: CVSSLSQGGYGYTF
v_call: TRBV11-2; clone_size: few; j_call: TRBJ2-5; d_call: TRBD2; cdr3_nt: TGTGCCAGCATCCCCCACTACGGGGGGGAACAAGAGACCCAGTACTTC; cdr3_aa: CASIPHYGGEQETQYF
v_call: TRBV7-9; clone_size: .; j_call: TRBJ2-3; d_call: .; cdr3_nt: TGTGCCAGCAGCTTAGGATTTTCCACAGATACGCAGTATTTT; cdr3_aa: CASSLGFSTDTQYF
v_call: TRBV18; clone_size: .; j_call: TRBJ2-2; d_call: .; cdr3_nt: TGTGCCAGCTCACCCCCTAAGACAGTTCCCGGGGAGCTGTTTTTT; cdr3_aa: CASSPPKTVPGELFF
v_call: TRBV5-1; clone_size: many; j_call: TRBJ2-2; d_call: .; cdr3_nt: TGCGCCAGCAGCTTACTACAGAACACCGGGGAGCTGTTTTTT; cdr3_aa: CASSLLQNTGELFF
v_call: TRBV20-1; clone_size: few; j_call: TRBJ1-1; d_call: .; cdr3_nt: TGCAGTGCTTGGGATGGACGTCTTGAAGCTTTCTTT; cdr3_aa: CSAWDGRLEAFF
v_call: TRBV4-1; clone_size: few; j_call: TRBJ2-4; d_call: .; cdr3_nt: TGCGCCAGCAGCCAACCGGGGAGAGCTTTGTCGATTATGAACATTCAGTACTTC; cdr3_aa: CASSQPGRALSIMNIQYF
v_call: TRBV5-5; clone_size: once; j_call: TRBJ2-7; d_call: .; cdr3_nt: TGTGCCAGCAGCTCTAAAAATACCCCCTACGAGCAGTACTTC; cdr3_aa: CASSSKNTPYEQYF
v_call: TRBV6-2/TRBV6-3; clone_size: few; j_call: TRBJ2-1; d_call: TRBD2; cdr3_nt: TGTGCCAGCAGCGGGGAGGGTGGGGATGAGCAGTTCTTC; cdr3_aa: CASSGEGGDEQFF
v_call: TRBV20-1; clone_size: few; j_call: TRBJ2-3; d_call: .; cdr3_nt: TGCAGTGCTATCCTCCGGACAGTCAACACAGATACGCAGTATTTT; cdr3_aa: CSAILRTVNTDTQYF
v_call: TRBV7-2; clone_size: .; j_call: TRBJ2-2; d_call: .; cdr3_nt: TGTGCCAGCGTTCCGAGGGGGAGGGGACCGAACACCGGGGAGCTGTTTTTT; cdr3_aa: CASVPRGRGPNTGELFF
v_call: TRBV3-1; clone_size: .; j_call: TRBJ1-1; d_call: .; cdr3_nt: TGTGCCAGCAGCCGACACAGGGTTGGGAACACTGAAGCTTTCTTT; cdr3_aa: CASSRHRVGNTEAFF
v_call: TRBV4-3; clone_size: .; j_call: TRBJ1-1; d_call: .; cdr3_nt: TGCGCCAGCAGCCCGCGGGACGGCGGGGGGGCTGAAGCTTTCTTT; cdr3_aa: CASSPRDGGGAEAFF
v_call: TRBV15; clone_size: .; j_call: TRBJ1-2; d_call: .; cdr3_nt: TGTGCCACCAGTCCTCAAGAGAACTATGGCTACACCTTC; cdr3_aa: CATSPQENYGYTF
v_call: TRBV5-4; clone_size: few; j_call: TRBJ2-5; d_call: TRBD1; cdr3_nt: TGTGCCAGCAGCTCAGGACAGGGGGCGAAAGAGACCCAGTACTTC; cdr3_aa: CASSSGQGAKETQYF
v_call: TRBV6-6; clone_size: .; j_call: TRBJ2-3; d_call: .; cdr3_nt: TGTGCCAGCAACGACGGGCTAGGCACAGATACGCAGTATTTT; cdr3_aa: CASNDGLGTDTQYF
v_call: TRBV5-4; clone_size: few; j_call: TRBJ2-7; d_call: TRBD1; cdr3_nt: TGTGCCAGCAGCTGGAACAGGGGCTCCTACGAGCAGTACTTC; cdr3_aa: CASSWNRGSYEQYF
v_call: TRBV9; clone_size: .; j_call: TRBJ1-2; d_call: .; cdr3_nt: TGTGCCAGCAGCGTAGAATCAGGTTATGGCTACACCTTC; cdr3_aa: CASSVESGYGYTF
v_call: TRBV11-2; clone_size: .; j_call: TRBJ2-2; d_call: .; cdr3_nt: TGTGCCAGCAGCCCCCGTGGGGAGGCGGGCGGGGAGCTGTTTTTT; cdr3_aa: CASSPRGEAGGELFF
v_call: TRBV20-1; clone_size: few; j_call: TRBJ2-5; d_call: .; cdr3_nt: TGCAGTGCTAGAGATCTGGCGGGGCCAGGGGAGACCCAGTACTTC; cdr3_aa: CSARDLAGPGETQYF
v_call: TRBV12-3/TRBV12-4; clone_size: few; j_call: TRBJ2-7; d_call: TRBD1; cdr3_nt: TGTGCCAGCCCTCAAGCAGGACAGGGGGCATACGAGCAGTACTTC; cdr3_aa: CASPQAGQGAYEQYF
v_call: TRBV11-2; clone_size: .; j_call: TRBJ2-3; d_call: .; cdr3_nt: TGTGCCAGCAGCTGGCCAGGGCTAGGCTACGATACGCAGTATTTT; cdr3_aa: CASSWPGLGYDTQYF
v_call: TRBV5-1; clone_size: few; j_call: TRBJ1-2; d_call: .; cdr3_nt: TGCGCCAGCAGCTTCCTGGAGGACTATGGTGGCTACACCTTC; cdr3_aa: CASSFLEDYGGYTF
v_call: TRBV11-1; clone_size: many; j_call: TRBJ2-5; d_call: TRBD1; cdr3_nt: TGTGCCAGCAGCCGTTCCGGGACAGGACAAGAGACCCAGTACTTC; cdr3_aa: CASSRSGTGQETQYF
v_call: TRBV6-2/TRBV6-3; clone_size: .; j_call: TRBJ2-1; d_call: .; cdr3_nt: TGTGCCAGCGGGCAGGCGACCTCAAATGAGCAGTTCTTC; cdr3_aa: CASGQATSNEQFF
v_call: TRBV7-6; clone_size: .; j_call: TRBJ2-6; d_call: .; cdr3_nt: TGTGCCAGCGGGGGAGATGGGGCCAACGTCCTGACTTTC; cdr3_aa: CASGGDGANVLTF
v_call: TRBV4-1; clone_size: .; j_call: TRBJ2-5; d_call: .; cdr3_nt: TGCGCCAGCAGCCAAGGAATCCGGGGTCAAGAGACCCAGTACTTC; cdr3_aa: CASSQGIRGQETQYF
v_call: TRBV12-3/TRBV12-4; clone_size: few; j_call: TRBJ1-5; d_call: TRBD1; cdr3_nt: TGTGCCAGCAGGAGAACAGGGGGGGATCAGCCCCAGCATTTT; cdr3_aa: CASRRTGGDQPQHF
v_call: TRBV5-1; clone_size: many; j_call: TRBJ2-1; d_call: TRBD2; cdr3_nt: TGCGCCAGCACATCATCTAGCGGGGGCTTTAATGAGCAGTTCTTC; cdr3_aa: CASTSSSGGFNEQFF
v_call: TRBV28; clone_size: many; j_call: TRBJ2-3; d_call: .; cdr3_nt: TGTGCCAGCAGTAGAACCGGAACGCAGTATTTT; cdr3_aa: CASSRTGTQYF
v_call: TRBV20-1; clone_size: .; j_call: TRBJ2-1; d_call: TRBD1; cdr3_nt: TGCAGTGCTTTGGACAGGGGCCGGCAGTTCTTC; cdr3_aa: CSALDRGRQFF
v_call: TRBV10-3; clone_size: few; j_call: TRBJ1-5; d_call: .; cdr3_nt: TGTGCCATCAGTGGACAGTATAGCAATCAGCCCCAGCATTTT; cdr3_aa: CAISGQYSNQPQHF
v_call: TRBV3-1; clone_size: .; j_call: TRBJ1-2; d_call: .; cdr3_nt: TGTGCCAGCAGCCAAGCTCCAGGGACGAGAAGCTATGGCTACACCTTC; cdr3_aa: CASSQAPGTRSYGYTF
v_call: TRBV9; clone_size: .; j_call: TRBJ1-1; d_call: .; cdr3_nt: TGTGCCAGCAGCGTAGTACCTGGGTCGGACACTGAAGCTTTCTTT; cdr3_aa: CASSVVPGSDTEAFF
v_call: TRBV18; clone_size: once; j_call: TRBJ1-5; d_call: .; cdr3_nt: TGTGCCAGCTCACCATTTGATAGCAATCAGCCCCAGCATTTT; cdr3_aa: CASSPFDSNQPQHF
v_call: TRBV5-5; clone_size: few; j_call: TRBJ1-1; d_call: .; cdr3_nt: TGTGCCAGCAGCCTATTGACAGGCTACACTGAAGCTTTCTTT; cdr3_aa: CASSLLTGYTEAFF
v_call: TRBV6-4; clone_size: .; j_call: TRBJ1-4; d_call: TRBD1; cdr3_nt: TGTGCCAGCAGTGACCGGGACAGGGTTCATGAAAAACTGTTTTTT; cdr3_aa: CASSDRDRVHEKLFF
v_call: TRBV20-1; clone_size: .; j_call: TRBJ2-4; d_call: .; cdr3_nt: TGCAGTGCTAGTGCTAGAACCAAAAACATTCAGTACTTC; cdr3_aa: CSASARTKNIQYF
v_call: TRBV4-3; clone_size: .; j_call: TRBJ1-6; d_call: TRBD1; cdr3_nt: TGCGCCAGCAGCCAGGGGACAGGGGGTAATACACCCCTCCACTTT; cdr3_aa: CASSQGTGGNTPLHF
v_call: TRBV2; clone_size: .; j_call: TRBJ1-4; d_call: .; cdr3_nt: TGTGCCAGCACCGAGGAACCCCTGGAAGCTGAAAAACTGTTTTTT; cdr3_aa: CASTEEPLEAEKLFF